This entry lists 21 T cell receptor beta chains sequenced from one sample in a study of T cell repertoires in cytomegalovirus infection. TCRdb ran MiXCR on the reads and lists one entry per CDR3 protein. The table includes approximately 180,000 distinct CDR3 sequences, 17% detected once. The sequenced material came from CD8+ T cells from PBMCs. These receptors came from a human donor in good health (CMV status not recorded). Some clones in this sample may be carry-over from other donors' samples.

This clonotype was observed a handful of times. CDR3 region: CASSPTSGLPFF. The CDR3 region has the DNA TGTGCCAGCAGTCCGACTTCGGGACTACCGTTCTTC. The gene calls are TRBV6-2 or TRBV6-3 and TRBJ2-1, with 7 bases fitting TRBD2. V gave up 5 bases and J gave up 15 bases; unmatched junction bases: 10. From germline, CDR1 is MNHEY and CDR2 SVGEGT. The CDR3 has 12 amino acids.

This clonotype is medium-sized. The chain is built from TRBV6-2 or TRBV6-3 and TRBJ2-1; 8 bases align to TRBD1. Germline V CDR1 and CDR2: MNHEY, SVGEGT. With V trimmed by 5 bases and J by 7 bases, 13 bases remained unmatched. This CDR3 has 16 residues. In DNA form, the CDR3 reads TGTGCCAGCAGTGCACAGGGGGAACCCTCATGGAATGAGCAGTTCTTC. Protein: CASSAQGEPSWNEQFF.

The chain is built from TRBV14 and TRBJ2-7; D gene uncertain. This CDR3 comprises 14 residues. Trimming stripped 4 bases from V and 4 bases from J, with 14 bases between. The germline V gene has CDR1 SGHDN and CDR2 FVKESK. CDR3 sequence: CASSPDKGLYEQYF. CDR3 DNA sequence: TGTGCCAGCAGCCCAGACAAGGGTCTGTACGAGCAGTACTTC. The whole variable domain, remainder taken from reference TRBV14 and TRBJ2-7, is EAGVTQFPSHSVIEKGQTVTLRCDPISGHDNLYWYRRVMGKEIKFLLHFVKESKQDESGMPNNRFLAERTGGTYSTLKVQPAELEDSGVYFCASSPDKGLYEQYFGPGTRLTVT.

In its sample, this clonotype was seen a few times. J is TRBJ2-3 and V is TRBV28, with 12 bases that match TRBD2. With V trimmed by 3 bases and J by 4 bases, 5 bases remained unmatched. Germline loops: CDR1 MDHEN, CDR2 SYDVKM. The CDR3 covers 16 residues. CDR3 nucleotide sequence: TGTGCCAGCAGTTTCACTAGCGGGGGGTTTGCAGATACGCAGTATTTT. It yields the protein CASSFTSGGFADTQYF.

This clonotype has just a few counts. This sequence joins TRBV12-3 or TRBV12-4 and TRBJ2-3; possibly TRBD1 for D (6 bases). Trimming left V 6 bases short and J 0 bases short, with 25 bases between. The CDR3 is made up of 19 amino acids. The CDR3 DNA follows: TGTGCCAGCAGACCCACCTTTAACGGGGTGACAGGCAGCACAGATACGCAGTATTTT. This encodes CASRPTFNGVTGSTDTQYF.

V and J are TRBV20-1 and TRBJ2-1; unclear D gene. Trimming removed 0 bases at V and 0 bases at J, with 12 bases between. CDR1 DFQATT and CDR2 SNEGSKA come from the germline V gene (reference sequence). This CDR3 contains 16 residues. CDR3 sequence (DNA): TGCAGTGCTAGAGATCCCGGGTCCTACTCCTACAATGAGCAGTTCTTC. It yields the protein CSARDPGSYSYNEQFF.

This chain uses TRBV11-2 with TRBJ2-2; D could derive from TRBD1 or TRBD2 (6 bases each). Germline V gene lookup returns CDR1 SGHAT and CDR2 FQNNGV. The CDR3 runs 15 residues. V was pared by 2 bases and J by 6 bases, with 13 bases between. The CDR3 nucleotides are TGTGCCAGCAGCTTACCGGGGGCGGACCCCGGGGAGCTGTTTTTT. Encoded protein: CASSLPGADPGELFF. The variable domain in full, completed from reference TRBV11-2 and TRBJ2-2, reads EAGVAQSPRYKIIEKRQSVAFWCNPISGHATLYWYQQILGQGPKLLIQFQNNGVVDDSQLPKDRFSAERLKGVDSTLKIQPAKLEDSAVYLCASSLPGADPGELFFGEGSRLTVL.

The CDR3 here is CATSRRNDRDPPHNEQFF. Here the CDR3 DNA reads TGTGCCACCAGCAGGAGGAATGACAGGGACCCTCCTCACAATGAGCAGTTCTTC. The chain uses TRBV15 and TRBJ2-1; TRBD1 matches at 7 bases. This CDR3 comprises 18 residues. J was trimmed by 5 bases and V by 3 bases; bases with no gene match: 16. Germline V gives CDR1 LNHNV, CDR2 YYDKDF (reference sequence).

The chain employs TRBV7-9 and TRBJ1-4; 8 bases fit TRBD1. With V trimmed by 5 bases and J by 6 bases, 2 bases remained unmatched. Germline V gene lookup returns CDR1 SEHNR and CDR2 FQNEAQ (reference sequence). The CDR3 runs to 13 residues. CDR3 bases: TGTGCCAGCAGCCCGACAGGGGATGAAAAACTGTTTTTT. Translated, it gives CASSPTGDEKLFF.

This sequence joins TRBV2 and TRBJ2-5; D is perhaps TRBD2 (7 bases). The CDR3 is 14 amino acids. The germline gives CDR1 SNHLY, CDR2 FYNNEI. Trimming stripped 9 bases from V and 6 bases from J, with 20 bases between. The CDR3 DNA sequence: TGTGCCAGTCCCGACCGGGGGGCGACGAAGACCCAGTACTTC. Translated: CASPDRGATKTQYF.

The J gene is TRBJ2-7, the V gene TRBV27, with D possibly matching TRBD1 (6 bases). The V end lost 5 bases, the J end lost 6 bases, and 11 bases lay between the germline ends. This CDR3 has 12 residues. Germline V gene data show CDR1 as MNHEY and CDR2 as SMNVEV (reference sequence). The CDR3 nucleotides read TGTGCCAGCAGTCCGGTAGGGGGCGAGCAGTACTTC. Protein sequence: CASSPVGGEQYF.

This chain connects TRBV7-9 to TRBJ1-1, with D possibly TRBD1 on 5 matching bases. The germline CDR1 and CDR2 sequences are SEHNR and FQNEAQ (reference sequence). This CDR3 is 15 amino acids long. V was trimmed by 5 bases and J by 1 base, leaving 14 bases between them. In nucleotides, the CDR3 is TGTGCCAGCAGCACCCCGGGACCCCAGAACACTGAAGCTTTCTTT. It yields the protein CASSTPGPQNTEAFF.

The chain uses TRBV7-9 and TRBJ2-1, with a weak D call TRBD1 (6 bases). Germline CDR1 SEHNR, CDR2 FQNEAQ (reference sequence). Trimming cost V 4 bases and J 2 bases, with 12 bases left between them. This CDR3 region has 15 residues. The CDR3 loop is CASSSNRDPYNEQFF. The CDR3 bases are TGTGCCAGCAGCTCTAACAGGGATCCCTACAATGAGCAGTTCTTC.

The V and J genes are TRBV12-3 or TRBV12-4 and TRBJ1-1; possibly TRBD1 for D (5 bases). This CDR3 spans 13 amino acids. V lost 6 bases and J 4 bases, leaving 12 bases between the germline ends. The DNA for the CDR3 is TGTGCCAGCAGCCGTACCGGGGCCACTGAAGCTTTCTTT. This encodes CASSRTGATEAFF.

V usage is TRBV6-2 or TRBV6-3 and J usage is TRBJ1-4, with a tentative D call TRBD1 (5 bases). V dropped 6 bases and J dropped 0 bases, with 17 bases sitting between them. CDR1 is MNHEY, CDR2 SVGEGT, per germline. The CDR3 runs 17 residues. The chain's CDR3 is CASSRTFRQSTNEKLFF. Here the CDR3 DNA reads TGTGCCAGCAGCCGCACCTTTAGACAGTCAACTAATGAAAAACTGTTTTTT.

The chain carries TRBV29-1 and TRBJ2-7, with 11 positions matching TRBD1. The CDR3 has 14 amino acids. With 3 bases clipped from V and 1 base from J, the junction kept 2 bases outside the gene matches. Germline V gene sequence: CDR1 SQVTM, CDR2 ANQGSEA. The CDR3 region is CSVEDRGPSYEQYF. CDR3 coding DNA: TGCAGCGTTGAGGACAGGGGGCCATCCTACGAGCAGTACTTC.

This clonotype was observed many times. V is TRBV28 and J is TRBJ2-1, with 9 bases aligning to TRBD1. CDR1 and CDR2 (germline): MDHEN, SYDVKM. J was trimmed by 8 bases and V by 4 bases; bases with no gene match: 15. The CDR3 is made up of 17 amino acids. CDR3 loop: CASSSTVGQGAMDEQFF. CDR3 DNA sequence: TGTGCCAGCAGTTCGACCGTGGGACAGGGAGCGATGGATGAGCAGTTCTTC.

This clonotype was detected only a few times. The CDR3 region is CASSSVDRGHEAFF. The DNA of the CDR3 is TGTGCCAGCAGCTCCGTGGACAGGGGACATGAAGCTTTCTTT. The V gene is TRBV7-9, the J gene TRBJ1-1; 9 positions match TRBD1. Germline V gene lookup returns CDR1 SEHNR and CDR2 FQNEAQ (reference sequence). The J segment lost 7 bases and the V segment lost 4 bases, leaving 7 bases of the junction unmatched. CDR3 length: 14 residues.

This clonotype has only a few counts. The chain is built from TRBV7-2 and TRBJ2-7, with 8 nucleotides matching TRBD1. Germline CDR1 is SGHTA and CDR2 is FQGNSA. V lost 5 bases, J lost 7 bases, and 13 bases stayed unmatched. The CDR3 is 15 amino acids. DNA for the CDR3: TGTGCCAGCAGCCAATCCGGGACAGGCGTCTGGGAGCAGTACTTC. This encodes CASSQSGTGVWEQYF.

In this sample, this clonotype turned up a few times. This chain links TRBV7-2 with TRBJ1-1; D ambiguous. The CDR3 spans 17 residues. Germline CDR1 SGHTA, CDR2 FQGNSA. Trimming took off 5 bases at V and 2 bases at J, with 21 bases between the two ends. CDR3 in DNA: TGTGCCAGCAGCCCTGATTCCCGGACGGAATATAACACTGAAGCTTTCTTT. Its translation: CASSPDSRTEYNTEAFF.

The CDR3 reads CASSSSRRLEQYF. The CDR3 DNA is TGTGCCAGCAGCTCATCGCGGAGGCTCGAGCAGTACTTC. The V gene is TRBV7-9, the J gene TRBJ2-7; D may be TRBD2 (5 bases). The CDR3 contains 13 residues. Germline V gene data show CDR1 as SEHNR and CDR2 as FQNEAQ (reference sequence). Deletions cut 4 bases from V and 6 bases from J, with 13 bases between.